The source of this T cell receptor (beta chain) is a study of blood T cell repertoires in COVID-19. CDR1 LGHNA and CDR2 YNFKEQ come from the germline V gene. The V and J ends lost 1 base and 5 bases, in that order; junction bases with no gene match: 10. This CDR3 is built from 18 residues. The data were produced by immunoSEQ multiplex PCR, yet TCRdb's version contains in-frame clones alone and is incomplete. The table records under 300,000 clones, 83% of them present only once. The TCR was taken from a woman aged 45-59 years who had recovered from COVID-19. Sequencing was performed on peripheral blood. The chain joins TRBV4-2 to TRBJ2-2; 10 nucleotides align to TRBD1. In DNA form, the CDR3 reads TGTGCCAGCAGCCAAGCATCCTCGGACAGGGGGTGGACCGGGGAGCTGTTTTTT. Protein sequence: CASSQASSDRGWTGELFF.